This T cell receptor (beta chain) was observed in a study of human T cells and chemical hapten exposure (dated by TCRdb to the early 2020s). At the level of the whole study: For sensitization, 2% DPC in acetone was applied to a roughly 2 cm by roughly 2 cm area of upper inner arm skin. Most of the patients in the cohort were female, and the cohort covered alopecia areata with under or over 50% scalp involvement, alopecia totalis and alopecia universalis. Blood was sampled from patients pre-sensitization (week 0) and at 2, 6 and about 24 weeks after DPC sensitization. Libraries were pooled for sequencing, and variation in per-sample TCR yields was attributed mainly to small differences in library volumes within the pool. Throughout the roughly 25-week study period, patients were also given weekly therapeutic DPC doses on the scalp. For TCR sequencing, blood came from 25 to 35 alopecia patients at anywhere from one to four time points (pre-sensitization, 2, 6 and 24 weeks). Patch testing was performed on the upper back with Finn chambers containing 0.01% DPC, and the patch tests were scored after 6 days according to International Contact Dermatitis Research Group standards. In alopecia patients, the study followed how the peripheral blood TCR repertoire changed in vivo over primary and secondary sensitization to diphenylcyclopropenone (DPC), a hapten.

Its CDR3 holds 14 amino acids, cysteine through phenylalanine. Just the 42-base CDR3 DNA is kept, in frame starting at base 1. CDR1 and CDR2 were assigned from the germline V gene (reference sequence) as LGHDT and YNNKEL. V was cut back by 5 bases and J by 4 bases, leaving a gap of 11 bases between them. Per the publication, the time point label means: patch test 1, 2 weeks after DPC sensitization. Read against the paper, the sample's treatment or condition label means: therapeutic diphenylcyclopropenone sensitization with weekly scalp DPC. Blood at each patch-test visit was drawn before the patch test was applied. Patients were eligible if aged 18 to 70, diagnosed with alopecia and judged suitable for DPC therapy, and pregnant patients were excluded. Unfractionated whole blood was collected in Tempus Blood RNA tubes, and total RNA was extracted from that blood. Library preparation employed RACE. Data came from a NextSeq 500. Library preparation attached unique molecular identifiers to individual cDNA molecules for quantitative, reproducible TCR counting. For every blood RNA sample, sequencing covered both the TCR alpha and TCR beta chains. The paper's processing steps were these. The median number of TCRs per sample was approximately 96,000, ranging from about 20,000 to 690,600. The Decombinator software suite was used to annotate the V, J and CDR3 of the TCR reads. For PS versus PT1 abundance plots, all samples were subsampled to the same number of TCRs (28,000). Expanded TCRs were defined as absent before sensitization and observed at least eight times at the 2-week time point. Using fastp at Q25 and MiXCR, TCRdb reprocessed the public reads and kept productive beta chains. Rows matching on CDR3 protein sequence are summarized as one entry with the most common DNA and genes. V and J calls and clone size were set by TCRdb, not the authors. The sample records approximately 340,000 distinct CDR3 sequences, 6% to 8.5% of which are singletons. The top ten clones comprise less than 10% of the sample.

This clonotype was seen a handful of times. Its antigen is currently not known. Just one base apart from a much larger clone, this may be a read error. What the study reported, not specific to this receptor: A positive correlation was found between the number of PT1 expanded TCRs and patch test score, with significance reached at thresholds 8, 16 and 32 but not 4. Alopecia, a presumed autoimmune disease, was present in all patients, so the immune response of the patients might differ from that of healthy individuals. Repeated subsampling changed both the strength of the expansion versus patch-test correlation and the threshold at which that correlation became significant. Compared with pre-sensitization or healthy control sets, expanded TCRs formed significantly more large CDR3 similarity clusters, which is consistent with antigen-driven responses. The number of TCRs above 1 in 1000 frequency did not change with DPC sensitization; there was no evidence of global repertoire structure alterations.

The sample was whole blood, taken in connection with sensitization to the hapten diphenylcyclopropenone (DPC). The receptor comes from a woman younger than 35 with alopecia areata. Some clones in this sample may be carry-over from other donors' samples. The chain uses TRBV3-1 and TRBJ2-2; a weak D assignment points to TRBD1 (6 bases agree). The CDR3 amino acid sequence is: CASSIQGATGELFF. The nucleotide sequence is given as TGTGCCAGCAGCATACAGGGAGCCACCGGGGAGCTGTTTTTT.